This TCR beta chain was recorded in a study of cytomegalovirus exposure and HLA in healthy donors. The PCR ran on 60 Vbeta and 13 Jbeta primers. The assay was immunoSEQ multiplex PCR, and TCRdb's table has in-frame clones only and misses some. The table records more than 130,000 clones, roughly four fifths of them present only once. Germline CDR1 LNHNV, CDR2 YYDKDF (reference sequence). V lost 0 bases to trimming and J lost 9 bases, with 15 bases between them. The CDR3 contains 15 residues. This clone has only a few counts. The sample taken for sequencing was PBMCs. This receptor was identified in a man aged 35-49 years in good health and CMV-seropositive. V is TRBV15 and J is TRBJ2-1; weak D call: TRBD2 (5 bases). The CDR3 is CATSRDHGRRGEQFF. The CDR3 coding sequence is TGTGCCACCAGCAGAGATCATGGGCGCCGGGGTGAGCAGTTCTTC.